The TCR beta chain described here comes from a study of Ad26.COV2.S vaccination and SARS-CoV-2 variants. Some clones are missing from TCRdb's copy, which holds only in-frame ones; the method was immunoSEQ multiplex PCR. This table has some 340,000 clones, about 86% appearing once. Trimming removed 1 base from V and 2 bases from J, with 9 bases in between. The length of the CDR3 is 14 residues. Looked up from germline, CDR1 is SGHRS and CDR2 is YFSETQ. Treatment reported: about 20 received Ad26.COV2.S at low or high dose, single or two shots; 5 received placebo; per-sample allocation not given. Sampling happened 63 days after the first vaccine or placebo injection.

The sequence was obtained from a person between 18 and 65 years old who received the Ad26.COV2.S COVID-19 vaccine or a placebo. This sequence joins TRBV5-1 and TRBJ2-5, with a weak D call TRBD1 (6 bases). The starting material was peripheral blood, obtained in a trial of Ad26.COV2.S vaccine versus placebo. CDR3 loop: CASSLYRDQETQYF. The CDR3 DNA sequence: TGCGCCAGCAGCTTGTACAGGGATCAAGAGACCCAGTACTTC. Based on the CDR3 plus reference TRBV5-1 and TRBJ2-5, the full variable domain is KAGVTQTPRYLIKTRGQQVTLSCSPISGHRSVSWYQQTPGQGLQFLFEYFSETQRNKGNFPGRFSGRQFSNSRSEMNVSTLELGDSALYLCASSLYRDQETQYFGPGTRLLVL.